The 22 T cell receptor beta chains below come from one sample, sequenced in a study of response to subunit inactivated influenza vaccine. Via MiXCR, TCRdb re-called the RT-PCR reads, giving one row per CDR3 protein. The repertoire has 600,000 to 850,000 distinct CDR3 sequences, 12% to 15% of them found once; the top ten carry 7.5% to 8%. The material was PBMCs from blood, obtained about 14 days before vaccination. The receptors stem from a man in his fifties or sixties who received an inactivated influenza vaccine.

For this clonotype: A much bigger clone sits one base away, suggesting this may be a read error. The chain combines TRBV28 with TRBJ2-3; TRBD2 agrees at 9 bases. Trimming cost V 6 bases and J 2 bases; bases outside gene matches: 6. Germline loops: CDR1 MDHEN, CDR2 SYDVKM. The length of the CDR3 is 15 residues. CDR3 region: CASRRLADDTDTQYF. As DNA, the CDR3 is TGTGCCAGCAGACGACTAGCGGACGACACAGATACGCAGTATTTT.

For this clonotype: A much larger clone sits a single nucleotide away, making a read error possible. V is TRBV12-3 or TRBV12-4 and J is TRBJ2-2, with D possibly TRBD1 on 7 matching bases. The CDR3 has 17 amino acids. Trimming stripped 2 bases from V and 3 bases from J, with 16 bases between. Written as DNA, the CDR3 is TGTGCCAGCAGTTTATTACAGGGGCGGGAAGACACCGGGGAGCTGTTTTTT. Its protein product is CASSLLQGREDTGELFF.

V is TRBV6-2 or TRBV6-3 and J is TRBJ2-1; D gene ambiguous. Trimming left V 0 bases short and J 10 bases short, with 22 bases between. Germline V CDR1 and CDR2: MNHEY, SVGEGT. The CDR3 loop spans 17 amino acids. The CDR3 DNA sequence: TGTGCCAGCAGTTACTCGGTACCCGGGCCCTCCAGAAGGGAGCAGTTCTTC. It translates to CASSYSVPGPSRREQFF.

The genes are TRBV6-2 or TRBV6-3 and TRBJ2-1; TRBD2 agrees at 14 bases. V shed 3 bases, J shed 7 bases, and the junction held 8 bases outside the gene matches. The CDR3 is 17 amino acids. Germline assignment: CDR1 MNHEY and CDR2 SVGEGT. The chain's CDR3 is CASSYWGLAGERNEQFF. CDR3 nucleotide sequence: TGTGCCAGCAGTTATTGGGGACTAGCGGGAGAAAGAAATGAGCAGTTCTTC.

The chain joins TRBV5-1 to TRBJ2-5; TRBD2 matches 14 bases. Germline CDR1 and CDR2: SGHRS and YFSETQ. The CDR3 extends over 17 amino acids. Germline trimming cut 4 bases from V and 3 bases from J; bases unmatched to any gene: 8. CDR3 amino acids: CASSPPGLAGAKETQYF. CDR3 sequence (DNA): TGCGCCAGCAGCCCTCCGGGACTAGCGGGAGCAAAAGAGACCCAGTACTTC.

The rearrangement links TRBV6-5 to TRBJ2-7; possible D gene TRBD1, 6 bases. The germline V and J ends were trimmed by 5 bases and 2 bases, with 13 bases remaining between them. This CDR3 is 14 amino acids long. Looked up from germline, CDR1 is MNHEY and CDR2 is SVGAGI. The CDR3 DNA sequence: TGTGCCAGCAGTCGGGGCGAGGGGGCCTACGAGCAGTACTTC. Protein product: CASSRGEGAYEQYF.

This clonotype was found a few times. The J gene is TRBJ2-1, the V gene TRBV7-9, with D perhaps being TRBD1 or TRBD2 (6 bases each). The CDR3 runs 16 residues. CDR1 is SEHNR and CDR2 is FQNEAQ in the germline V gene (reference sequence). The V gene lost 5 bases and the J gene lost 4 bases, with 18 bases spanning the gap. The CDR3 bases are TGTGCCAGCAGCCGACTAGGGGGAGACCTATACAATGAGCAGTTCTTC. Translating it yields CASSRLGGDLYNEQFF.

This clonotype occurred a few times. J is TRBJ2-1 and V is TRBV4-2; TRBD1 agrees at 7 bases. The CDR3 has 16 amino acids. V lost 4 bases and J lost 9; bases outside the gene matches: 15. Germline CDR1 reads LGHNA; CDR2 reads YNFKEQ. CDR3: CASSRWDSRGSGEQFF. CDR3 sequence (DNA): TGTGCCAGCAGCCGCTGGGACAGTAGGGGTTCGGGTGAGCAGTTCTTC.

The CDR3 bases are TGTGCCACCAGCAGAGATAATCCCCGCCCGGGCGAAAAACTGTTTTTT. The encoded protein is CATSRDNPRPGEKLFF. The rearrangement links TRBV15 to TRBJ1-4; D remains unclear. In germline, CDR1 is LNHNV, CDR2 YYDKDF (reference sequence). V was clipped by 0 bases and J by 8 bases, with 16 bases between them. The CDR3 runs to 16 residues.

The DNA of the CDR3 is TGTGCCACCAGTGAAGTTGGGGGGCGCACCGGGGAGCTGTTTTTT. This gives the protein CATSEVGGRTGELFF. The rearrangement links TRBV24-1 to TRBJ2-2; the D gene could be TRBD1 or TRBD2 (6 bases each). V lost 4 bases to trimming and J lost 4 bases, with 12 bases between them. In germline, CDR1 is KGHDR, CDR2 SFDVKD. This CDR3 has 15 residues.

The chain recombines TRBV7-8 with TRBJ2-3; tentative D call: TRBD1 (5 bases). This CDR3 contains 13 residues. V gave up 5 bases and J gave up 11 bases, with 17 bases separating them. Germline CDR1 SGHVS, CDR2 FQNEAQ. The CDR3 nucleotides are TGTGCCAGCAGCCACCCAGACAGACTCTGGCAGTATTTT. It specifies CASSHPDRLWQYF.

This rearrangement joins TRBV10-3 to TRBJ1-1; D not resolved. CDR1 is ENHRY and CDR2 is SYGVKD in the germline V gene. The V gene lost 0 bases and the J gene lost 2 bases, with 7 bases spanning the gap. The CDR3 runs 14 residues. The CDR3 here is CAISESVINTEAFF. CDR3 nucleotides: TGTGCCATCAGTGAGTCAGTGATCAACACTGAAGCTTTCTTT.

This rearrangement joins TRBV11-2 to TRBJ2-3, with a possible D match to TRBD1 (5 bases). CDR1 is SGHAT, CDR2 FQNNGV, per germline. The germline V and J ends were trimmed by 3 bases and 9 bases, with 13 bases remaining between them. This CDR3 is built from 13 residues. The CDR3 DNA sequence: TGTGCCAGCAGCTTCTCGAATCAGGGCACGCAGTATTTT. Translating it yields CASSFSNQGTQYF.

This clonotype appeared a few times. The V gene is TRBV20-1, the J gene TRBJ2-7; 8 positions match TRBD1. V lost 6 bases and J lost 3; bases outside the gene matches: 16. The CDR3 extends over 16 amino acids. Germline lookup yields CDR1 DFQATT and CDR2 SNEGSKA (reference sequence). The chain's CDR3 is CSATNPRTGILYEQYF. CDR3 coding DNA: TGCAGTGCAACTAACCCCCGGACAGGGATTCTCTACGAGCAGTACTTC.

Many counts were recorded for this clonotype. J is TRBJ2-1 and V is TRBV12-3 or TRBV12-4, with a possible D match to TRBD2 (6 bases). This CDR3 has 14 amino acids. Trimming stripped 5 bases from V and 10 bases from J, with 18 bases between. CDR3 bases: TGTGCCAGCAGTCCACGGGGACTGCCTGGGGAGCAGTTCTTC. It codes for CASSPRGLPGEQFF.

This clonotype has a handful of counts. CDR3 sequence: CASSQIVSDTQYF. The CDR3 DNA reads as TGTGCCAGCAGCCAGATTGTATCAGATACGCAGTATTTT. The J gene is TRBJ2-3, the V gene TRBV3-1; D remains ambiguous. V was shortened by 3 bases and J by 4 bases, with 8 bases between the two germline ends. Germline V gene lookup returns CDR1 LGHDT and CDR2 YNNKEL (reference sequence). There are 13 residues in the CDR3.

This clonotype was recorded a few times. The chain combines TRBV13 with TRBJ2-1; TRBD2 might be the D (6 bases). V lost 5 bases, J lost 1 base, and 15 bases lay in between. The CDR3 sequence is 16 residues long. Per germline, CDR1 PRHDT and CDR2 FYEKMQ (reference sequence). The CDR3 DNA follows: TGTGCCAGCAGCCGGCCTGGCGGGATGTCCTACAATGAGCAGTTCTTC. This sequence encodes CASSRPGGMSYNEQFF.

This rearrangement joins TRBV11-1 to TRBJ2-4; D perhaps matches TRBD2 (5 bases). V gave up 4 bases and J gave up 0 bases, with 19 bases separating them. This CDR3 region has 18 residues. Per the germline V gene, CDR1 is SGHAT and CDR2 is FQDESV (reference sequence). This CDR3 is CASSSHIGLTLAKNIQYF. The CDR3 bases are TGTGCCAGCAGCTCCCATATAGGACTGACACTAGCCAAAAACATTCAGTACTTC.

Here the CDR3 reads CASSSQLAGKGNEQFF. The CDR3 nucleotides read TGTGCCAGCAGCTCCCAACTAGCGGGAAAAGGCAATGAGCAGTTCTTC. The chain carries TRBV7-9 and TRBJ2-1; 10 bases fit TRBD2. Germline V gives CDR1 SEHNR, CDR2 FQNEAQ (reference sequence). The CDR3 spans 16 residues. With 4 bases clipped from V and 6 bases from J, the junction kept 9 bases outside the gene matches.

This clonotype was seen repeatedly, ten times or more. In DNA form, the CDR3 reads TGTGCCAGCAGCTTAGGTGGGACAGGGACTACTGAAGCTTTCTTT. Its translation is CASSLGGTGTTEAFF. This chain uses TRBV7-9 with TRBJ1-1; 9 nucleotides align to TRBD1. Germline V gene lookup returns CDR1 SEHNR and CDR2 FQNEAQ (reference sequence). The CDR3 loop spans 15 amino acids. Losses at the gene ends were 1 base for V and 5 bases for J; bases not matched to a gene: 5.

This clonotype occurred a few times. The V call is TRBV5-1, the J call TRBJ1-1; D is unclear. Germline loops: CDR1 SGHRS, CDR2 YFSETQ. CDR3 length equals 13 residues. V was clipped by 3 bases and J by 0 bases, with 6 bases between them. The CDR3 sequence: CASSWTLNTEAFF. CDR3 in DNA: TGCGCCAGCAGCTGGACGCTGAACACTGAAGCTTTCTTT.

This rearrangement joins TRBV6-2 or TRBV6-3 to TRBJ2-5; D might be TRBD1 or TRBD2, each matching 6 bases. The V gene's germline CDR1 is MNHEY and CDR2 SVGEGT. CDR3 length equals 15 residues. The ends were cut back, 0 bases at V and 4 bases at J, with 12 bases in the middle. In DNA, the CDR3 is TGTGCCAGCAGTTACTCCGAGGGGGGAGGAGAGACCCAGTACTTC. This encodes CASSYSEGGGETQYF.